This is a list of T cell receptor beta chains from one sample in a study of blood T cell repertoires in COVID-19. Here immunoSEQ multiplex PCR was the method, and the copy in TCRdb shows in-frame clones only, minus some. The table shows a few hundred thousand clones, with about nine tenths occurring only once. The sequenced sample was peripheral blood. These receptors came from a woman aged 55-69 years with acute or convalescent COVID-19. The CDR3 runs from the conserved cysteine through the conserved F or W. The order of the fields is J gene, clone size, D gene, V gene, CDR3 protein, CDR3 DNA. A D gene is named only where the DNA matches it firmly. For some rows the clone size is stated as once, few or many, or as a class when expanded; others skip it.

>TRBJ2-7|.|.|TRBV7-9
CASSLEETGGNEQYF
TGTGCCAGCAGCTTAGAGGAGACAGGAGGAAACGAGCAGTACTTC
>TRBJ2-1|.|TRBD2|TRBV4-1
CASSHLSGEDRYNEQFF
TGCGCCAGCAGTCACCTTAGCGGGGAGGACCGGTACAATGAGCAGTTCTTC
>TRBJ2-7|.|.|TRBV5-4
CASSNRGAGMSSYEQYF
TGTGCCAGCAGCAACCGGGGGGCGGGAATGAGCTCCTACGAGCAGTACTTC
>TRBJ2-6|once|TRBD1|TRBV11-2
CATGGAFGANVLTF
TGTGCCACAGGGGGCGCTTTTGGGGCCAACGTCCTGACTTTC
>TRBJ1-1|.|TRBD1|TRBV11-1
CASSINRGMGEAFF
TGTGCCAGCAGCATAAACAGGGGGATGGGTGAAGCTTTCTTT
>TRBJ1-5|.|.|TRBV27
CASRGAGSQPQHF
TGTGCCAGCAGGGGCGCTGGAAGTCAGCCCCAGCATTTT
>TRBJ1-1|.|.|TRBV5-4
CASSPGGGPNTEAFF
TGTGCCAGCAGCCCCGGGGGGGGACCGAACACTGAAGCTTTCTTT
>TRBJ1-1|.|TRBD1|TRBV5-4
CASSSPTGGVLNTEAFF
TGTGCCAGCAGCTCACCGACAGGGGGCGTCCTGAACACTGAAGCTTTCTTT
>TRBJ1-2|.|TRBD1|TRBV4-1
CASSQGLQGAPLGYTF
TGCGCCAGCAGCCAAGGCCTACAGGGGGCGCCGCTTGGCTACACCTTC
>TRBJ1-2|.|TRBD1|TRBV4-1
CASSQDAGRGLWNYGYTF
TGCGCCAGCAGCCAAGACGCCGGGAGGGGGCTTTGGAACTATGGCTACACCTTC
>TRBJ2-7|.|.|TRBV4-1
CASSQGWGGIPSYEQYF
TGCGCCAGCAGCCAAGGATGGGGCGGCATACCTTCCTACGAGCAGTACTTC